Listed below are T cell receptor beta chains from one sample, sequenced in a study of identical twins. Each CDR3 protein gets one entry after TCRdb re-called the 5' RACE reads with MiXCR. The table includes roughly 230,000 distinct CDR3 sequences, about 8% detected once. The same data also went into a second study, on yellow fever vaccine responses in identical twins.

Material for sequencing was CD8+ T cells sorted from blood. These receptors were obtained from a woman aged 18-29 years in good health. Both conserved end residues are part of each CDR3. The D gene is left open where the match is weak. Size is stated for part of the rows, as once, few or many counts, or as a class when the clone is expanded.

cdr3_aa cdr3_nt v_call clone_size d_call j_call
CSAEGLLSYNEQFF TGCAGTGCCGAGGGACTGCTCTCCTACAATGAGCAGTTCTTC TRBV20-1 many . TRBJ2-1
CASRLFGPGETQYF TGTGCCAGCAGGCTCTTTGGACCCGGGGAGACCCAGTACTTC TRBV12-3/TRBV12-4 few . TRBJ2-5
CASSSDSTGELFF TGTGCCAGCAGCTCAGACAGCACCGGGGAGCTGTTTTTT TRBV7-9 many . TRBJ2-2
CASSLGGPNVLTF TGTGCCAGCAGCTTAGGGGGGCCCAACGTCCTGACTTTC TRBV5-6 . . TRBJ2-6
CAISETKYFEQYF TGTGCCATCAGTGAGACGAAGTATTTCGAGCAGTACTTC TRBV10-3 many . TRBJ2-7
CSVCPAGTYEQYF TGCAGCGTTTGCCCAGCGGGCACCTACGAGCAGTACTTC TRBV29-1 many . TRBJ2-7
CASSQPEAENIQYF TGCGCCAGCAGCCAACCGGAGGCTGAGAACATTCAGTACTTC TRBV4-1 . . TRBJ2-4
CASRKGYEQYF TGCGCCAGCAGAAAGGGATACGAGCAGTACTTC TRBV5-1 . . TRBJ2-7
CASSYQQGAIYNEQFF TGTGCCAGCAGTTACCAACAGGGGGCTATTTACAATGAGCAGTTCTTC TRBV6-2/TRBV6-3 many TRBD1 TRBJ2-1
CASSLAGRGPVYEQYF TGCGCCAGCAGCTTGGCCGGGAGGGGGCCGGTCTACGAGCAGTACTTC TRBV5-1 . . TRBJ2-7